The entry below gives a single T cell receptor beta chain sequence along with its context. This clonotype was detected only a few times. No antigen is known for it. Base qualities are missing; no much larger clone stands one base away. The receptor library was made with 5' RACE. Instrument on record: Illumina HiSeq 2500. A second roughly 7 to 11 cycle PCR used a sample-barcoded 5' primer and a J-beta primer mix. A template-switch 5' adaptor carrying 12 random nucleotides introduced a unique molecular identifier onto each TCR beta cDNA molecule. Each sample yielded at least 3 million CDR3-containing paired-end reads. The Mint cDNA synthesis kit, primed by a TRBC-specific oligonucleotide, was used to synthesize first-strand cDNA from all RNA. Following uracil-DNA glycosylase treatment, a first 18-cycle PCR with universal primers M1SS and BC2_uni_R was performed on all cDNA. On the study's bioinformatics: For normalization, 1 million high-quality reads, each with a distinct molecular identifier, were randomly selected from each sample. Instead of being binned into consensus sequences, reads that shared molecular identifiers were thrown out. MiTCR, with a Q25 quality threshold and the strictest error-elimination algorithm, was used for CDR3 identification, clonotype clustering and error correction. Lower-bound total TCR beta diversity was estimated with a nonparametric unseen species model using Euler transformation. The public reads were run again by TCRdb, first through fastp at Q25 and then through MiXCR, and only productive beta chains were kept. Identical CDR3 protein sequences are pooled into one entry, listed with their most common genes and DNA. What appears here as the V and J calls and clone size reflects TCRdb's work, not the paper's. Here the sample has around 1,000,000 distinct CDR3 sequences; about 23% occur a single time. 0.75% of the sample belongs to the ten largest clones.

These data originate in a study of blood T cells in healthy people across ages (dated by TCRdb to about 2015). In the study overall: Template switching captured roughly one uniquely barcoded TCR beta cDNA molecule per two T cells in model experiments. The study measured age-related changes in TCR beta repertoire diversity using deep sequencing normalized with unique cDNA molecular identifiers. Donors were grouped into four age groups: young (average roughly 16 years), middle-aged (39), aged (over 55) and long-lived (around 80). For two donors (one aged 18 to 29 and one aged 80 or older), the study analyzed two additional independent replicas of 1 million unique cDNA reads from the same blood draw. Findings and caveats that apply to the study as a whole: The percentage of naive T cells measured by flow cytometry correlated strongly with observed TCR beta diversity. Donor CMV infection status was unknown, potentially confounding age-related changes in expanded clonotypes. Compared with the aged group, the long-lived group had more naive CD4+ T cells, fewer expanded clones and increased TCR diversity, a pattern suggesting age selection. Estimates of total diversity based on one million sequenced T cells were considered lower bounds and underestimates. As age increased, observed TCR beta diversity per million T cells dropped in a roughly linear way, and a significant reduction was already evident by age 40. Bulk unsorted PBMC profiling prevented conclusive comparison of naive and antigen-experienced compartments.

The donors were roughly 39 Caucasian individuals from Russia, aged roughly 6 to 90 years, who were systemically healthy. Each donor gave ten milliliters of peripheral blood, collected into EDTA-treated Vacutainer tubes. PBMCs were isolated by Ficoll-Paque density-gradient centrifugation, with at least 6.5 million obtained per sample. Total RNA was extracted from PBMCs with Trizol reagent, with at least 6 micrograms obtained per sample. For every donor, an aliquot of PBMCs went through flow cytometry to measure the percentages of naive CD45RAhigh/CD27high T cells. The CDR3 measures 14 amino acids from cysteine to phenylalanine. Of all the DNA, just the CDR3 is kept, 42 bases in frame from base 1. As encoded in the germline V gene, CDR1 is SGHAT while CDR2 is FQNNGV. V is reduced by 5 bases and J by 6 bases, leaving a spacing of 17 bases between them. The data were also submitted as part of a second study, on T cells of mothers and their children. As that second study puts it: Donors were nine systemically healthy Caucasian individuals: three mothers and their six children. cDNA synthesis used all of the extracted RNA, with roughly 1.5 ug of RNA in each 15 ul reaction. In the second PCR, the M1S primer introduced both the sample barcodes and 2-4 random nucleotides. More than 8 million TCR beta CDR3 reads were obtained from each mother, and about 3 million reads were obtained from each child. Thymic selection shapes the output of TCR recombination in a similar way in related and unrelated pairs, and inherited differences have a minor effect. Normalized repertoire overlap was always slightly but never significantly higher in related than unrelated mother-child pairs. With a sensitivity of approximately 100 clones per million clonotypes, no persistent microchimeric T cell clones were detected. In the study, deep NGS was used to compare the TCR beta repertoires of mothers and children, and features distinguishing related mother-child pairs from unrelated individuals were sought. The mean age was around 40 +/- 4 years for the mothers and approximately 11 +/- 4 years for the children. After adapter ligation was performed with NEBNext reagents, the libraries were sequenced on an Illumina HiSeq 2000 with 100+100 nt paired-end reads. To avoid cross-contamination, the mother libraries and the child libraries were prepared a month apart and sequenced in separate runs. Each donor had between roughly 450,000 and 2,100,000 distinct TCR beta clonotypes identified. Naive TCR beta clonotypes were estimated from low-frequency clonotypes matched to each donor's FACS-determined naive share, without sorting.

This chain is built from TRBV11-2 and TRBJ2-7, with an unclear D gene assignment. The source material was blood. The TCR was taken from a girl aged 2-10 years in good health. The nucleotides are TGTGCCAGCAGCCTAGTAGGGCTATCAAGCGAGCAGTACTTC. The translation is CASSLVGLSSEQYF.